These 31 T cell receptor beta chains were all obtained from the same sample, sequenced in a study of cytomegalovirus exposure and HLA in healthy donors (dated by TCRdb to about 2017). The method behind the library was the immunoSEQ multiplex PCR assay. For the multiplex PCR, a mixture combining 60 forward primers for TCR Vbeta segments and 13 reverse primers for TCR Jbeta segments was used. Held by TCRdb, this immuneACCESS table contains in-frame sequences only and omits some clones. Under half of the omission traces to an unresolved V gene where checked; the cause of the rest is unknown. A total of roughly 100,000 clones appear in this sample, 65% to 85% of them only once. The top ten clonotypes cover approximately 3.8% of the sample. Sequenced sample: PBMCs. These receptors were obtained from a man in his fifties or sixties in good health and CMV-seropositive.

The chain is built from TRBV6-6 and TRBJ1-3; weak D call: TRBD1 (5 bases). Trimming stripped 8 bases from V and 3 bases from J, with 20 bases between. There are 16 residues in the CDR3. Germline CDR1 and CDR2: MNHNY and SVGAGI (reference sequence). The DNA of the CDR3 is TGTGCCAGCCTCCAAGTGGGTGTGGGGGGTGGAAACACCATATATTTT. Encoded protein: CASLQVGVGGGNTIYF.

V is TRBV11-2 and J is TRBJ2-7, with D perhaps TRBD2 (6 bases). This CDR3 spans 15 amino acids. Germline loops: CDR1 SGHAT, CDR2 FQNNGV. V was pared by 3 bases and J by 0 bases, with 12 bases between. The CDR3 sequence is CASSFPGVLSYEQYF. CDR3 sequence (DNA): TGTGCCAGCAGCTTCCCGGGGGTTCTCTCCTACGAGCAGTACTTC.

This chain joins TRBV6-1 and TRBJ2-4; the D gene is possibly TRBD1 (5 bases). Germline V gene lookup returns CDR1 MNHNS and CDR2 SASEGT. V shed 7 bases and J shed 6 bases, with 16 bases lying between them. The length of the CDR3 is 14 residues. The chain's CDR3 is CASIADPRGNIQYF. The CDR3 DNA sequence: TGTGCCAGCATCGCTGACCCAAGGGGAAACATTCAGTACTTC.

The rearrangement joins TRBV7-9 to TRBJ2-7; D might be TRBD1 (6 bases). Trimming removed 6 bases from V and 3 bases from J, with 12 bases in between. From germline, CDR1 is SEHNR and CDR2 FQNEAQ (reference sequence). This CDR3 is 13 amino acids long. DNA of the CDR3: TGTGCCAGCAGTTCCGGGACACACTACGAGCAGTACTTC. It specifies CASSSGTHYEQYF.

V usage is TRBV18 and J usage is TRBJ2-7; TRBD1 matches 9 bases. This CDR3 is built from 14 residues. Germline-derived CDR1 and CDR2 are KGHSH and LQKENI. The V gene end was trimmed by 6 bases and the J gene end by 6 bases; junction bases not matched to a gene: 9. The CDR3 loop is CASSPGTGRPEQYF. The CDR3 DNA is TGTGCCAGCTCCCCCGGGACAGGGAGGCCCGAGCAGTACTTC.

The rearrangement links TRBV19 to TRBJ2-1; TRBD2 matches at 14 bases. The CDR3 extends over 18 amino acids. From germline, CDR1 is LNHDA and CDR2 SQIVND (reference sequence). V lost 6 bases to trimming and J lost 9 bases; unmatched junction nucleotides: 16. The CDR3 region is CASRARDSGLAGGLEQFF. CDR3 bases: TGTGCCAGTAGGGCCCGGGACAGTGGACTAGCGGGAGGACTTGAGCAGTTCTTC.

The V gene is TRBV5-6, the J gene TRBJ2-2, with D maybe TRBD2 (6 bases). The CDR3 sequence is 14 residues long. The V gene lost 4 bases and the J gene lost 7 bases, with 14 bases spanning the gap. CDR1 is SGHDT and CDR2 is YYEEEE in the germline V gene. CDR3 residues: CASSEGLLSGELFF. CDR3 nucleotide sequence: TGTGCCAGCAGCGAGGGACTCCTGAGCGGGGAGCTGTTTTTT.

The rearrangement links TRBV10-3 to TRBJ2-1, with 10 bases aligning to TRBD2. From germline, CDR1 is ENHRY and CDR2 SYGVKD. V shed 4 bases, J shed 8 bases, and the junction held 11 bases outside the gene matches. The CDR3 spans 16 residues. This chain's CDR3 is CAISGRGLAGDDEQFF. The CDR3 DNA reads TGTGCCATCAGTGGGCGGGGGCTAGCGGGAGACGATGAGCAGTTCTTC.

This chain joins TRBV5-4 and TRBJ2-1; no firm D call. V dropped 0 bases and J dropped 6 bases, with 13 bases sitting between them. CDR3 length: 15 residues. The germline gives CDR1 SGHNT, CDR2 YYREEE (reference sequence). CDR3 protein: CASSLVRQGSNEQFF. DNA for the CDR3: TGTGCCAGCAGCTTGGTACGACAAGGAAGCAATGAGCAGTTCTTC.

The V gene is TRBV7-2, the J gene TRBJ1-2; unclear D gene. Trimming took off 6 bases at V and 4 bases at J, with 12 bases between the two ends. This CDR3 is 13 amino acids long. Germline values: CDR1 SGHTA, CDR2 FQGNSA. CDR3 DNA: TGTGCCAGCAGAGCCGCCCCGGGCTATGGCTACACCTTC. The encoded protein is CASRAAPGYGYTF.

V gene TRBV27 combines with J gene TRBJ2-1, with a possible D match to TRBD2 (5 bases). The germline V gene has CDR1 MNHEY and CDR2 SMNVEV (reference sequence). Trimming cost V 5 bases and J 2 bases, with 28 bases left between them. The CDR3 runs 20 residues. The CDR3 is CASSTKPPAEARAAYNEQFF. The CDR3 nucleotides read TGTGCCAGCAGTACTAAGCCCCCCGCGGAGGCTAGAGCAGCCTACAATGAGCAGTTCTTC.

The chain carries TRBV5-6 and TRBJ2-7, with D perhaps TRBD2 (6 bases). V lost 4 bases, J lost 0 bases, and 11 bases lay in between. Germline V lookup: CDR1 SGHDT, CDR2 YYEEEE. The CDR3 sequence is 14 residues long. For the CDR3, the DNA is TGTGCCAGCAGCGCGGGACTCTCCTCCTACGAGCAGTACTTC. Residues: CASSAGLSSYEQYF. Combining the CDR3 with reference TRBV5-6 and TRBJ2-7 gives the whole variable domain DAGVTQSPTHLIKTRGQQVTLRCSPKSGHDTVSWYQQALGQGPQFIFQYYEEEERQRGNFPDRFSGHQFPNYSSELNVNALLLGDSALYLCASSAGLSSYEQYFGPGTRLTVT.

The chain combines TRBV6-1 with TRBJ2-5; weak D call: TRBD1 (6 bases). CDR1 and CDR2 from the germline V gene are MNHNS and SASEGT. The CDR3 loop spans 15 amino acids. V was pared by 1 base and J by 5 bases, with 14 bases between. In nucleotides, the CDR3 is TGTGCCAGCAGTGAAGGCTACAGGGATCGGGAGACCCAGTACTTC. Encoded protein: CASSEGYRDRETQYF.

This clone was observed a few times. This chain links TRBV11-2 with TRBJ1-1; no clear D. Germline V gene sequence: CDR1 SGHAT, CDR2 FQNNGV. This CDR3 comprises 14 residues. The V end lost 3 bases, the J end lost 4 bases, and 12 bases lay between the germline ends. This CDR3 reads CASSFSSLGTEAFF. For the CDR3, the DNA is TGTGCCAGCAGCTTTAGTAGCCTGGGCACTGAAGCTTTCTTT.

This clone was seen more than once but under ten times. The chain is built from TRBV6-1 and TRBJ1-5; a possible D gene is TRBD1 (6 bases). The CDR3 is 14 residues long. The germline gives CDR1 MNHNS, CDR2 SASEGT. V was shortened by 1 base and J by 7 bases, with 11 bases between the two germline ends. The CDR3 region has the DNA TGTGCCAGCAGTGAAGGGGACATGCGGCAGCCCCAGCATTTT. Translation: CASSEGDMRQPQHF.

The chain is built from TRBV2 and TRBJ2-5; TRBD2 might be the D (6 bases). Germline CDR1 SNHLY, CDR2 FYNNEI. The V end was cut by 4 bases, the J end by 5 bases, with 14 bases between. The CDR3 has 14 amino acids. CDR3 region: CASSGAGKEETQYF. CDR3 nucleotide sequence: TGTGCCAGCAGTGGGGCGGGAAAGGAGGAGACCCAGTACTTC.

The table lists this clone with a few counts. This rearrangement joins TRBV7-2 to TRBJ2-6; 7 positions agree with TRBD1. V trimming: 5 bases; J trimming: 1 base; junction bases outside the gene matches: 11. Germline lookup yields CDR1 SGHTA and CDR2 FQGNSA. The CDR3 loop spans 18 amino acids. Written as DNA, the CDR3 is TGTGCCAGCAGCCCTCCGACAGGGTTGTCTTCTGGGGCCAACGTCCTGACTTTC. This gives the protein CASSPPTGLSSGANVLTF. The full variable domain, rest sourced from reference TRBV7-2 and TRBJ2-6, is GAGVSQSPSNKVTEKGKDVELRCDPISGHTALYWYRQSLGQGLEFLIYFQGNSAPDKSGLPSDRFSAERTGGSVSTLTIQRTQQEDSAVYLCASSPPTGLSSGANVLTFGAGSRLTVL.

The chain carries TRBV4-3 and TRBJ2-7; TRBD1 agrees at 11 bases. J gave up 0 bases and V 0 bases, and 16 bases lay outside the gene matches. The CDR3 runs to 21 residues. Germline V lookup: CDR1 LGHNA, CDR2 YSLEER. The CDR3 reads CASSQDVPGTGGIRSSYEQYF. The CDR3 DNA reads TGCGCCAGCAGCCAAGATGTTCCCGGGACAGGGGGGATCCGAAGCTCCTACGAGCAGTACTTC.

The V and J genes are TRBV6-6 and TRBJ1-1, with TRBD1 matching 8 bases. The V segment lost 6 bases and the J segment 1 base; nucleotides outside the gene matches: 10. Germline V lookup: CDR1 MNHNY, CDR2 SVGAGI (reference sequence). The CDR3 covers 16 residues. The DNA of the CDR3 is TGTGCCAGCAGCCCGGGACAGGCCCGCCCGAACACTGAAGCTTTCTTT. Its translation: CASSPGQARPNTEAFF.

The V call is TRBV19, the J call TRBJ1-5; D remains ambiguous. Germline V CDR1 and CDR2: LNHDA, SQIVND (reference sequence). The length of the CDR3 is 17 residues. Trimming cost V 2 bases and J 0 bases, with 14 bases left between them. The CDR3 region has the DNA TGTGCCAGTAGTATACCCCTACCCCTCGGTAGCAATCAGCCCCAGCATTTT. This encodes CASSIPLPLGSNQPQHF.

The chain has TRBV14 and TRBJ1-2; possibly TRBD1 for D (6 bases). In germline, CDR1 is SGHDN, CDR2 FVKESK. The CDR3 covers 14 residues. V was trimmed by 1 base and J by 6 bases, leaving 12 bases between them. The CDR3 protein is CASSQGRTADGYTF. CDR3 sequence (DNA): TGTGCCAGCAGCCAAGGCCGGACAGCAGATGGCTACACCTTC. Variable domain in full (rest from reference TRBV14 and TRBJ1-2): EAGVTQFPSHSVIEKGQTVTLRCDPISGHDNLYWYRRVMGKEIKFLLHFVKESKQDESGMPNNRFLAERTGGTYSTLKVQPAELEDSGVYFCASSQGRTADGYTFGSGTRLTVV.

DNA for the CDR3: TGTGCCAGCAGTTTATCCCTAGCGAACCAAGAGACCCAGTACTTC. Protein: CASSLSLANQETQYF. V and J are TRBV27 and TRBJ2-5; D is perhaps TRBD2 (6 bases). Germline assignment: CDR1 MNHEY and CDR2 SMNVEV (reference sequence). V was clipped by 0 bases and J by 0 bases, with 8 bases between them. This CDR3 has 15 residues.

The chain joins TRBV25-1 to TRBJ2-1; TRBD2 agrees at 14 bases. CDR1 is MGHDK and CDR2 is SYGVNS in the germline V gene. The CDR3 is 14 amino acids. Unmatched junction bases numbered 3, after V lost 4 bases and J lost 10 bases. CDR3 sequence: CASSVGTSGSEQFF. The CDR3 bases are TGTGCCAGCAGTGTCGGGACTAGCGGGAGCGAGCAGTTCTTC.

V gene TRBV19 combines with J gene TRBJ2-1, with TRBD1 as a possible D gene (6 bases). Germline V CDR1 and CDR2: LNHDA, SQIVND (reference sequence). Trimming removed 6 bases from V and 5 bases from J, with 20 bases in between. The CDR3 has 16 amino acids. The CDR3 loop reads CASSLWTVFGNNEQFF. DNA of the CDR3: TGTGCCAGTAGCCTATGGACAGTTTTCGGCAACAATGAGCAGTTCTTC.

J is TRBJ2-1 and V is TRBV30; D unclear. CDR1 and CDR2 (germline): GTSNPN, SVGIG (reference sequence). This CDR3 is built from 13 residues. V was clipped by 0 bases and J by 4 bases, with 7 bases between them. CDR3 sequence reads: CAWSVKAYNEQFF. The CDR3 coding sequence is TGTGCCTGGAGTGTTAAAGCTTACAATGAGCAGTTCTTC. The full variable domain, with the rest looked up from reference TRBV30 and TRBJ2-1, is SQTIHQWPATLVQPVGSPLSLECTVEGTSNPNLYWYRQAAGRGLQLLFYSVGIGQISSEVPQNLSASRPQDRQFILSSKKLLLSDSGFYLCAWSVKAYNEQFFGPGTRLTVL.

V is TRBV7-2 and J is TRBJ2-7, with TRBD2 matching over 7 bases. CDR3 length: 15 residues. Losses at the gene ends were 0 bases for V and 0 bases for J; bases not matched to a gene: 2. Germline V gene data show CDR1 as SGHTA and CDR2 as FQGNSA. For the CDR3, the DNA is TGTGCCAGCAGCTTAGCGGGAGGGATCTCCTACGAGCAGTACTTC. Translated: CASSLAGGISYEQYF.

A few counts support this clone. V gene TRBV19 combines with J gene TRBJ2-2, with 11 nucleotides matching TRBD1. CDR1 LNHDA and CDR2 SQIVND come from the germline V gene (reference sequence). CDR3 length: 14 amino acids. V lost 8 bases, J lost 4 bases, and 3 bases stayed unmatched. The CDR3 DNA reads TGTGCCAGTTCCGGGACAGGGGGCACCGGGGAGCTGTTTTTT. The encoded protein is CASSGTGGTGELFF. The whole variable domain, filled in from reference TRBV19 and TRBJ2-2, reads DGGITQSPKYLFRKEGQNVTLSCEQNLNHDAMYWYRQDPGQGLRLIYYSQIVNDFQKGDIAEGYSVSREKKESFPLTVTSAQKNPTAFYLCASSGTGGTGELFFGEGSRLTVL.

The J gene is TRBJ1-1, the V gene TRBV30; TRBD1 agrees at 11 bases. The CDR3 is 14 amino acids. The junction had 3 bases not matched to a gene; V was cut back by 2 bases and J by 4 bases. Germline V gene sequence: CDR1 GTSNPN, CDR2 SVGIG (reference sequence). The CDR3 DNA follows: TGTGCCTGGAGTACCGGACAGGGGGCCACTGAAGCTTTCTTT. Its protein is CAWSTGQGATEAFF.

The table lists this clone with a few counts. The CDR3 spells CASSELAGGYNEQFF. CDR3 nucleotides: TGTGCCAGCAGTGAACTAGCGGGAGGGTACAATGAGCAGTTCTTC. The chain joins TRBV6-1 to TRBJ2-1, with TRBD2 matching over 12 bases. V was pared by 2 bases and J by 4 bases, with 0 bases of the junction left unmatched. The CDR3 is 15 amino acids. Germline assignment: CDR1 MNHNS and CDR2 SASEGT.

The chain has TRBV28 and TRBJ2-7, with 12 bases matching TRBD2. V lost 5 bases and J lost 4; bases outside the gene matches: 3. Germline V gene data show CDR1 as MDHEN and CDR2 as SYDVKM. The CDR3 is made up of 14 amino acids. The CDR3 here is CASSRTSGDYEQYF. In DNA, the CDR3 is TGTGCCAGCAGTCGGACTAGCGGGGATTACGAGCAGTACTTC.

The chain links TRBV5-1 to TRBJ2-7; D is ambiguous. V lost 0 bases and J 7 bases, leaving 14 bases between the germline ends. Per germline, CDR1 SGHRS and CDR2 YFSETQ. The CDR3 totals 14 residues. The CDR3 protein is CASSLVESSREQYF. DNA for the CDR3: TGCGCCAGCAGCTTGGTTGAGTCGTCCCGTGAGCAGTACTTC. Full variable domain (remainder filled in from reference TRBV5-1 and TRBJ2-7): KAGVTQTPRYLIKTRGQQVTLSCSPISGHRSVSWYQQTPGQGLQFLFEYFSETQRNKGNFPGRFSGRQFSNSRSEMNVSTLELGDSALYLCASSLVESSREQYFGPGTRLTVT.